These 12 T cell receptor beta chains originate from one sample sequenced in a study of post-analysis software for immune sequencing data. Unique-molecular-identifier-tagged TCR beta cDNA libraries were used. TCRdb re-analysed the PCR reads in MiXCR, keeping a single row per CDR3 protein. This table has roughly 150,000 distinct CDR3 sequences, around 34% appearing once. Sample: blood, taken after autologous hematopoietic stem cell transplantation. Every receptor here comes from a girl aged 5-17 years with multiple sclerosis.

The chain carries TRBV1 and TRBJ2-1; the D call of TRBD2 is as the table states it, not checked on the DNA. TRBV1 is reported as a pseudogene. The CDR3 runs 17 residues. The DNA of the CDR3 is TGCACCAGCAGCCAAGTTGGCGGGAGGTGTACCTACAATGAGCAGTTCTTC. As protein: CTSSQVGGRCTYNEQFF.

The V call is TRBV27, the J call TRBJ2-1; 9 nucleotides match TRBD2. The end of the DNA aligns better with TRBJ2-7, so the J call may be wrong. Germline loops: CDR1 MNHEY, CDR2 SMNVEV (reference sequence). The CDR3 runs to 13 residues. The CDR3 loop reads CASSLAGYNEQYF. The CDR3 DNA reads as TGTGCCAGCAGCCTAGCGGGGTACAATGAGCAGTACTTC.

V usage is TRBV15 and J usage is TRBJ2-3; D is unclear. Germline V CDR1 and CDR2: LNHNV, YYDKDF (reference sequence). V lost 0 bases, J lost 8 bases, and 12 bases lay in between. CDR3 size: 14 residues. The CDR3 region is CATSRDWAVGTQYF. Written as DNA, the CDR3 is TGTGCCACCAGCAGAGATTGGGCGGTCGGTACGCAGTATTTT.

This clonotype was seen only a few times. The junction differs from germline at one of its ends, possibly a read error. The V call is TRBV11-2, the J call TRBJ2-7; TRBD2 matches at 13 bases. The germline V gene has CDR1 SGHAT and CDR2 FQNNGV. The CDR3 loop spans 19 amino acids. The CDR3 bases are TGTGCCAGCAGGTTAGTTGGACTAGCGGGAGAAACCCACTTGTACGAGCAGTACTTC. This gives the protein CASRLVGLAGETHLYEQYF.

J is TRBJ2-2 and V is TRBV19; D might be TRBD1 (5 bases). The V gene lost 3 bases and the J gene lost 6 bases, with 11 bases spanning the gap. This CDR3 comprises 14 residues. Per germline, CDR1 LNHDA and CDR2 SQIVND (reference sequence). CDR3 sequence (DNA): TGTGCCAGTAGTATCGGCAGGGATCCCGGGGAGCTGTTTTTT. It is translated as CASSIGRDPGELFF. The variable domain in full, completed from reference TRBV19 and TRBJ2-2, reads DGGITQSPKYLFRKEGQNVTLSCEQNLNHDAMYWYRQDPGQGLRLIYYSQIVNDFQKGDIAEGYSVSREKKESFPLTVTSAQKNPTAFYLCASSIGRDPGELFFGEGSRLTVL.

This chain links TRBV5-1 with TRBJ2-3; 11 bases map to TRBD1. CDR1 and CDR2 (germline): SGHRS, YFSETQ. The CDR3 sequence is 15 residues long. The trim removed 4 bases at V and 6 bases at J, leaving 7 bases unmatched. CDR3 nucleotide sequence: TGCGCCAGCAGCCCCGGACAGGGGGCATGGGATACGCAGTATTTT. This encodes CASSPGQGAWDTQYF. The whole variable domain, remainder taken from reference TRBV5-1 and TRBJ2-3, is KAGVTQTPRYLIKTRGQQVTLSCSPISGHRSVSWYQQTPGQGLQFLFEYFSETQRNKGNFPGRFSGRQFSNSRSEMNVSTLELGDSALYLCASSPGQGAWDTQYFGPGTRLTVL.

This clonotype has ten or more counts. The chain links TRBV7-2 to TRBJ2-1; 7 bases fit TRBD2. Germline trimming cut 5 bases from V and 7 bases from J; bases unmatched to any gene: 5. CDR3 length equals 13 residues. The germline V gene has CDR1 SGHTA and CDR2 FQGNSA. CDR3 protein: CASSGGGRNEQFF. DNA for the CDR3: TGTGCCAGCAGCGGGGGAGGGCGAAATGAGCAGTTCTTC. The full variable domain, its missing parts supplied by reference TRBV7-2 and TRBJ2-1, is GAGVSQSPSNKVTEKGKDVELRCDPISGHTALYWYRQSLGQGLEFLIYFQGNSAPDKSGLPSDRFSAERTGGSVSTLTIQRTQQEDSAVYLCASSGGGRNEQFFGPGTRLTVL.

The rearrangement uses TRBV5-1 and TRBJ2-7, with TRBD2 matching 7 bases. The CDR3 extends over 15 amino acids. Germline CDR1 is SGHRS and CDR2 is YFSETQ. Trimming at V came to 3 bases and at J to 3 bases, leaving 9 bases not matched to a gene. CDR3 nucleotide sequence: TGCGCCAGCAGCTGGGTATCTAGCGGCATCTACGAGCAGTACTTC. It is translated as CASSWVSSGIYEQYF. Together with reference TRBV5-1 and TRBJ2-7, the CDR3 gives the full variable domain: KAGVTQTPRYLIKTRGQQVTLSCSPISGHRSVSWYQQTPGQGLQFLFEYFSETQRNKGNFPGRFSGRQFSNSRSEMNVSTLELGDSALYLCASSWVSSGIYEQYFGPGTRLTVT.

This clonotype showed up just a few times. The chain carries TRBV5-1 and TRBJ1-2; no firm D call. CDR3 size: 13 residues. Trimming removed 0 bases from V and 4 bases from J, with 7 bases in between. Germline V gene lookup returns CDR1 SGHRS and CDR2 YFSETQ. The CDR3 nucleotides read TGCGCCAGCAGCTTGGACGGAGGCTATGGCTACACCTTC. The encoded protein is CASSLDGGYGYTF.

The gene calls are TRBV15 and TRBJ1-1; D ambiguous. Trimming pared 0 bases from V and 6 bases from J, leaving 8 bases between. There are 13 residues in the CDR3. The germline gives CDR1 LNHNV, CDR2 YYDKDF (reference sequence). CDR3 residues: CATSRDWTAEAFF. The DNA for the CDR3 is TGTGCCACCAGCAGAGATTGGACGGCTGAAGCTTTCTTT.

The chain's CDR3 is CASSPRTGGLSEQYF. As DNA, the CDR3 is TGCGCCAGCAGCCCCAGGACAGGGGGGTTGAGCGAGCAGTACTTC. The chain recombines TRBV5-1 with TRBJ2-7; 10 bases are shared with TRBD1. Per the germline V gene, CDR1 is SGHRS and CDR2 is YFSETQ. The CDR3 is 15 amino acids. Trimming at V came to 4 bases and at J to 6 bases, leaving 10 bases not matched to a gene.

For this clonotype: Because the CDR3 is missing its conserved closing phenylalanine or tryptophan, this is likely a read error. The chain couples TRBV12-3 or TRBV12-4 to TRBJ2-2; no clear D. V dropped 1 base and J dropped 7 bases, with 7 bases sitting between them. The length of the CDR3 is 13 residues. CDR3 residues: CASSLESVGELFC. The CDR3 nucleotides are TGTGCCAGCAGTTTAGAATCTGTCGGGGAGCTGTTTTGT.